The T cell receptor beta chain under discussion was sequenced for a study of blood T cell repertoires in COVID-19. Cohorts were determined from participant-reported clinical history. TCRdb's table, derived via immunoSEQ multiplex PCR, lists solely in-frame clones and lacks some. The data hold about 150,000 clones, with 87% observed a single time. Germline assignment: CDR1 SQVTM and CDR2 ANQGSEA. Trimming took off 5 bases at V and 13 bases at J, with 17 bases between the two ends. This CDR3 contains 12 residues. The sequenced sample consisted of PBMCs or T cells enriched from blood (not recorded which). The source is a woman in her thirties or forties who had been exposed to COVID-19. The V and J genes are TRBV29-1 and TRBJ1-4, with a possible D match to TRBD1 (5 bases). The CDR3 region is CSVRWGPGRLFF. CDR3 DNA: TGCAGCGTTCGTTGGGGACCCGGGAGACTGTTTTTT.